One sample yielded the 26 T cell receptor beta chains listed below, sequenced in a study of T cell responses to AZD1222 COVID-19 vaccine. TCRdb's copy holds only in-frame clones and misses some; the assay was immunoSEQ multiplex PCR. In the table there are 100,000 to 150,000 clones, approximately 85% of which are singletons. This sample comprised peripheral blood, obtained 28 days after the second AZD1222 dose. The receptors derive from an adult who received the AZD1222 COVID-19 vaccine.

The chain links TRBV7-3 to TRBJ2-3, with D perhaps being TRBD1 or TRBD2 (7 bases each). Germline-derived CDR1 and CDR2 are SGHTA and FQGTGA. The CDR3 is made up of 13 amino acids. Between the trimmed V and J ends, which lost 5 bases and 5 bases, there was a span of 11 bases. The CDR3 sequence is CASSSGTEDTQYF. CDR3 nucleotide sequence: TGTGCCAGCAGCAGCGGGACAGAAGATACGCAGTATTTT.

This chain connects TRBV3-1 (or the pseudogene TRBV3-2) to TRBJ2-3, with 8 bases lining up with TRBD2. Germline CDR1 is LGHDT and CDR2 is YNNKEL (reference sequence). V trimming: 4 bases; J trimming: 2 bases; junction bases outside the gene matches: 11. CDR3 length equals 17 residues. The CDR3 is CASSLHTGGSHTDTQYF. CDR3 bases: TGTGCCAGCAGCCTACACACGGGGGGGTCACACACAGATACGCAGTATTTT.

The V gene is TRBV12-3 or TRBV12-4, the J gene TRBJ2-5; no reliable D call. V was trimmed by 1 base and J by 5 bases, leaving 8 bases between them. This CDR3 has 13 amino acids. The chain's CDR3 is CASSLGGGETQYF. The CDR3 DNA is TGTGCCAGCAGTTTAGGTGGTGGGGAGACCCAGTACTTC.

The chain links TRBV28 to TRBJ2-3, with 13 bases matching TRBD2. V was pared by 0 bases and J by 1 base, with 1 base of the junction left unmatched. The CDR3 is 17 residues long. Germline lookup yields CDR1 MDHEN and CDR2 SYDVKM. The CDR3, as DNA: TGTGCCAGCAGTTTATGGACTAGCGGGGGGCGCACAGATACGCAGTATTTT. It translates to CASSLWTSGGRTDTQYF. Looking up the rest from reference TRBV28 and TRBJ2-3 gives the full variable domain: DVKVTQSSRYLVKRTGEKVFLECVQDMDHENMFWYRQDPGLGLRLIYFSYDVKMKEKGDIPEGYSVSREKKERFSLILESASTNQTSMYLCASSLWTSGGRTDTQYFGPGTRLTVL.

This clone was observed a single time. This specimen includes other DNA sequences encoding the same CDR3. The rearrangement uses TRBV6-4 and TRBJ1-6; 10 bases match TRBD1. The V segment lost 3 bases and the J segment 8 bases; nucleotides outside the gene matches: 1. CDR3 length equals 14 residues. Per the germline V gene, CDR1 is MRHNA and CDR2 is SNTAGT. The CDR3 bases are TGTGCCAGCAGTGAGGGACAGGGGTATTCACCCCTCCACTTT. It yields the protein CASSEGQGYSPLHF.

This clone was counted a single time. The chain is built from TRBV7-9 and TRBJ2-7; D is undetermined. Germline V CDR1 and CDR2: SEHNR, FQNEAQ (reference sequence). This CDR3 has 13 amino acids. V lost 3 bases and J lost 2, with 8 bases in between. The CDR3 protein is CASSFVDAYEQYF. DNA for the CDR3: TGTGCCAGCAGCTTTGTTGATGCCTACGAGCAGTACTTC.

The V gene is TRBV18, the J gene TRBJ2-7; the D call may be TRBD1 or TRBD2 (6 bases each). V was shortened by 1 base and J by 2 bases, with 9 bases between the two germline ends. Germline V lookup: CDR1 KGHSH, CDR2 LQKENI. The CDR3 length is 14 residues. In DNA, the CDR3 is TGTGCCAGCTCACCACAGGGGGAGGCCTACGAGCAGTACTTC. Its translation is CASSPQGEAYEQYF.

V is TRBV2 and J is TRBJ1-1; no clear D gene. The V end was cut by 4 bases, the J end by 0 bases, with 9 bases between. The germline CDR1 and CDR2 sequences are SNHLY and FYNNEI. The CDR3 has 14 amino acids. In nucleotides, the CDR3 is TGTGCCAGCAGTGTAGGGATCTTGAACACTGAAGCTTTCTTT. Its protein product is CASSVGILNTEAFF.

This chain links TRBV30 with TRBJ1-2; D gene uncertain. The CDR3 runs 14 residues. V gave up 2 bases and J gave up 7 bases, with 17 bases separating them. Looked up from germline, CDR1 is GTSNPN and CDR2 is SVGIG (reference sequence). In DNA, the CDR3 is TGTGCCTGGAGTAATTACCTGGGAGAAAGTGGCTACACCTTC. Translation gives CAWSNYLGESGYTF. Full variable domain (outside the CDR3, taken from reference TRBV30 and TRBJ1-2): SQTIHQWPATLVQPVGSPLSLECTVEGTSNPNLYWYRQAAGRGLQLLFYSVGIGQISSEVPQNLSASRPQDRQFILSSKKLLLSDSGFYLCAWSNYLGESGYTFGSGTRLTVV.

This chain connects TRBV21-1 to TRBJ1-1; the listed D gene, TRBD1, was not tested against the DNA. TRBV21-1 is shown as a pseudogene. The CDR3 is 18 residues long. CDR3 amino acids: CASSKAGWIGVGNTEAFF. The CDR3 nucleotides are TGTGCCAGCAGCAAAGCGGGTTGGATAGGGGTAGGGAACACTGAAGCTTTCTTT.

This clone has only one observation. The chain recombines TRBV6-5 with TRBJ1-5, with D maybe TRBD1 (5 bases). Germline CDR1 MNHEY, CDR2 SVGAGI. This CDR3 is 13 amino acids long. V was clipped by 6 bases and J by 7 bases, with 13 bases between them. In DNA, the CDR3 is TGTGCCAGCAGCCGGGGGGTGGGACAGCCCCAGCATTTT. Translation gives CASSRGVGQPQHF.

The chain is built from TRBV6-4 and TRBJ2-1; 13 bases align to TRBD2. Germline CDR1 MRHNA, CDR2 SNTAGT. Trimming at V came to 4 bases and at J to 7 bases, leaving 7 bases not matched to a gene. The CDR3 has 16 residues. This CDR3 reads CASSAAGTSGENEQFF. In nucleotides, the CDR3 is TGTGCCAGCAGTGCCGCGGGGACTAGCGGGGAGAATGAGCAGTTCTTC.

The J gene is TRBJ1-6, the V gene TRBV18; the D is unclear. The CDR3 totals 16 residues. CDR1 KGHSH and CDR2 LQKENI come from the germline V gene. The V end lost 3 bases, the J end lost 7 bases, and 16 bases lay between the germline ends. The CDR3 bases are TGTGCCAGCTCACCCCCCGGGCTTCAAGGGAATTCACCCCTCCACTTT. Residues: CASSPPGLQGNSPLHF.

V gene TRBV2 combines with J gene TRBJ1-1, with D unresolved. This CDR3 is 12 amino acids long. Per germline, CDR1 SNHLY and CDR2 FYNNEI. Trimming stripped 4 bases from V and 8 bases from J, with 11 bases between. As DNA, the CDR3 is TGTGCCAGCAGTGTATTAGCCCCGGAAGCTTTCTTT. Translation gives CASSVLAPEAFF.

The chain uses TRBV4-2 and TRBJ2-3; 8 bases are shared with TRBD1. V trimming: 3 bases; J trimming: 4 bases; junction bases outside the gene matches: 3. Germline V CDR1 and CDR2: LGHNA, YNFKEQ. This CDR3 is built from 14 residues. CDR3 loop: CASSQLDRADTQYF. The DNA for the CDR3 is TGTGCCAGCAGCCAGCTGGACAGGGCAGATACGCAGTATTTT.

J is TRBJ2-7 and V is TRBV28; TRBD2 matches 10 bases. The CDR3 runs 16 residues. CDR1 MDHEN and CDR2 SYDVKM come from the germline V gene. The ends lost 6 bases at V and 0 bases at J; junction bases unmatched: 8. DNA for the CDR3: TGTGCCAGCAGATCGCCGGGGACTAGCGTCTCCTACGAGCAGTACTTC. The encoded protein is CASRSPGTSVSYEQYF.

As to this clone: Other DNA sequences in this sample translate to the same CDR3. The rearrangement links TRBV19 to TRBJ2-7, with D unresolved. Trimming removed 1 base at V and 2 bases at J, with 9 bases between. The CDR3 runs to 14 residues. The germline V gene encodes CDR1 LNHDA and CDR2 SQIVND (reference sequence). The CDR3 is CASSIGGMAYEQYF. The CDR3 DNA reads as TGTGCCAGTAGTATAGGAGGAATGGCCTACGAGCAGTACTTC.

This clone has just a few counts. J is TRBJ1-2 and V is TRBV12-3 or TRBV12-4; TRBD1 is a possible D gene (5 bases). With 4 bases removed from V and 5 bases from J, the gap between germline ends came to 11 bases. This CDR3 is built from 13 residues. In DNA, the CDR3 is TGTGCCAGCAGTTGGGGGACCAGTTATGGCTACACCTTC. Amino acids: CASSWGTSYGYTF.

This clone was observed a few times. This chain joins TRBV7-2 and TRBJ1-2, with D hard to call. The CDR3 runs to 15 residues. CDR1 and CDR2 from the germline V gene are SGHTA and FQGNSA. The V end was cut by 1 base, the J end by 6 bases, with 15 bases between. CDR3 region: CASSLVAAIWNGYTF. The CDR3 DNA sequence: TGTGCCAGCAGCTTAGTTGCAGCCATTTGGAATGGCTACACCTTC.

This rearrangement joins TRBV6-5 to TRBJ1-1; D not certain. CDR3 length: 15 residues. Per germline, CDR1 MNHEY and CDR2 SVGAGI. V dropped 4 bases and J dropped 1 base, with 13 bases sitting between them. CDR3 DNA sequence: TGTGCCAGCAGTTTGAAAGGCCCAGCGAACACTGAAGCTTTCTTT. It yields the protein CASSLKGPANTEAFF.

This clone was seen only once. This chain uses TRBV5-1 with TRBJ1-4, with D possibly matching TRBD1 (6 bases). V was trimmed by 4 bases and J by 2 bases, leaving 15 bases between them. The CDR3 length is 16 residues. The germline V gene has CDR1 SGHRS and CDR2 YFSETQ. For the CDR3, the DNA is TGCGCCAGCAGCGAACAACCCGGGGGCACTAATGAAAAACTGTTTTTT. This encodes CASSEQPGGTNEKLFF.

Comment on this clone: A junction boundary mismatches the germline segment, possibly from a read error. The J gene is TRBJ1-2, the V gene TRBV7-9, with 7 positions matching TRBD1. The CDR3 has 15 residues. Germline CDR1 and CDR2: SEHNR and FQNEAQ (reference sequence). CDR3 in amino acids: CASSLGMDRSYGHTF. The CDR3 DNA reads as TGTGCCAGCAGCTTAGGAATGGACAGGTCATATGGCCACACCTTC.

The rearrangement joins TRBV3-1 (or the pseudogene TRBV3-2) to TRBJ2-3, with TRBD2 matching 8 bases. The CDR3 sequence is 17 residues long. V trimming: 0 bases; J trimming: 4 bases; junction bases outside the gene matches: 9. Germline-derived CDR1 and CDR2 are LGHDT and YNNKEL (reference sequence). The CDR3 DNA is TGTGCCAGCAGCCAAGATCTAGAAGCGGGGGCGTCAGATACGCAGTATTTT. Protein product: CASSQDLEAGASDTQYF.

V gene TRBV7-2 combines with J gene TRBJ1-1, with a possible D match to TRBD1 (6 bases). CDR3 length equals 11 residues. The germline V and J ends were trimmed by 11 bases and 10 bases, with 17 bases remaining between them. In germline, CDR1 is SGHTA, CDR2 FQGNSA. The CDR3 here is CAGRGVRGAFF. CDR3 coding DNA: TGTGCCGGGAGGGGGGTCAGGGGAGCTTTCTTT.

The V and J genes are TRBV4-2 and TRBJ1-5; D may be TRBD1 (5 bases). Germline CDR1 and CDR2: LGHNA and YNFKEQ. V was shortened by 0 bases and J by 4 bases, with 10 bases between the two germline ends. The CDR3 covers 15 residues. The CDR3 loop is CASSQEVQGNQPQHF. CDR3 sequence (DNA): TGTGCCAGCAGCCAAGAAGTCCAGGGAAATCAGCCCCAGCATTTT.

The rearrangement links TRBV4-2 to TRBJ1-5, with D perhaps matching TRBD1 (6 bases). Trimming removed 0 bases from V and 6 bases from J, with 12 bases in between. CDR3 length equals 15 residues. Germline loops: CDR1 LGHNA, CDR2 YNFKEQ. The CDR3 nucleotides are TGTGCCAGCAGCCAAGATGCGGGGGGCGCTCAGCCCCAGCATTTT. Protein: CASSQDAGGAQPQHF.